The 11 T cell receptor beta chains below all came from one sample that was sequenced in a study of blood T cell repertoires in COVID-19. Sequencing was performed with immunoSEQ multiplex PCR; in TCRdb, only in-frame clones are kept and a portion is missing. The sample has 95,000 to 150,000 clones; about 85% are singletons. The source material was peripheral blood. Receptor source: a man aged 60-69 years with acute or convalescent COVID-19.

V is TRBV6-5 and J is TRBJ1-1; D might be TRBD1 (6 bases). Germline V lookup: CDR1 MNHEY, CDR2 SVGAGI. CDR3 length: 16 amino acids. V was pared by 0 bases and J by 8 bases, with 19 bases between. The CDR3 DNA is TGTGCCAGCAGTTACTCGACAGGCTGGGGAAACGGGGAAGCTTTCTTT. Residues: CASSYSTGWGNGEAFF.

The CDR3 DNA sequence: TGTGCCAGCAGTGAAGGACGGGGGTTTCGAGACGAGCAGTACTTC. This gives the protein CASSEGRGFRDEQYF. This rearrangement joins TRBV6-1 to TRBJ2-7, with a weak D call TRBD2 (6 bases). V gave up 1 base and J gave up 5 bases, with 15 bases separating them. Germline V gene lookup returns CDR1 MNHNS and CDR2 SASEGT. The CDR3 loop spans 15 amino acids.

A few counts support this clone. CDR3 sequence reads: CASSFFSSGRFYGYTF. The DNA for the CDR3 is TGTGCCAGCAGTTTTTTCTCATCAGGGCGCTTCTATGGCTACACCTTC. The chain joins TRBV28 to TRBJ1-2; possible D gene TRBD1, 5 bases. CDR1 and CDR2 (germline): MDHEN, SYDVKM. The length of the CDR3 is 16 residues. Trimming removed 3 bases at V and 4 bases at J, with 18 bases between.

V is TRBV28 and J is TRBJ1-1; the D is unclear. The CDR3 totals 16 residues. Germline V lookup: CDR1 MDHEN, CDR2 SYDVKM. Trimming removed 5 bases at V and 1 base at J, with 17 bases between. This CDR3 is CASSPRLFKQNTEAFF. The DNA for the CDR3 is TGTGCCAGCAGTCCGCGGCTGTTCAAGCAGAACACTGAAGCTTTCTTT.

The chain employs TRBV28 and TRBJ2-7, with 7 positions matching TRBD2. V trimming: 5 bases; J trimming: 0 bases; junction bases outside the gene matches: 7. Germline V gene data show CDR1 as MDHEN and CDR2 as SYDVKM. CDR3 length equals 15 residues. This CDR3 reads CASSPLRGSSYEQYF. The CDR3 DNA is TGTGCCAGCAGTCCTCTCCGCGGGAGCTCCTACGAGCAGTACTTC.

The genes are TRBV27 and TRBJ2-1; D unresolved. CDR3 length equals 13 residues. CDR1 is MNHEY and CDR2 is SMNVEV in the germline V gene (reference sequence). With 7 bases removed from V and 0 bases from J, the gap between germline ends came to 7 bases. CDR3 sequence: CASTSSSYNEQFF. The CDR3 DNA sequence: TGTGCCAGCACCTCTAGCTCCTACAATGAGCAGTTCTTC.

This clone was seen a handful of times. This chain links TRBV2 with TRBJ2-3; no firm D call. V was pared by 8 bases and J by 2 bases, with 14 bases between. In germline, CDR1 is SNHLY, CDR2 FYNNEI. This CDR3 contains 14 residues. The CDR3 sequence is CASLLNYNTDTQYF. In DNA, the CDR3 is TGTGCCAGCCTATTGAACTATAACACAGATACGCAGTATTTT.

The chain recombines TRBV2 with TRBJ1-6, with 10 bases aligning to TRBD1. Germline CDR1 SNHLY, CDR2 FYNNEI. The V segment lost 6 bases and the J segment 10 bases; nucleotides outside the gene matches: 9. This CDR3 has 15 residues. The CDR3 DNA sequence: TGTGCCAGCAGAACCGACAGGGGGCGAGGGTCACCCCTCCACTTT. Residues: CASRTDRGRGSPLHF.

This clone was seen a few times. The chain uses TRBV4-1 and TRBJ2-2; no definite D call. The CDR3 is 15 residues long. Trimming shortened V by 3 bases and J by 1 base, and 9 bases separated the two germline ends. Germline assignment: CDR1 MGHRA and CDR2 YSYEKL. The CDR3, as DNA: TGCGCCAGCAGCCACGCGACATGGAACACCGGGGAGCTGTTTTTT. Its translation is CASSHATWNTGELFF.

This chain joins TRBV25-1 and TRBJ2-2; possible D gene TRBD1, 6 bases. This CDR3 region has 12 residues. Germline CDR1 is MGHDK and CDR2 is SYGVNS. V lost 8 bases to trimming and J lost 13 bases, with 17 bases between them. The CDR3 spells CASRRGQNGLFF. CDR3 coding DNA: TGTGCCAGCCGACGGGGACAAAATGGGCTGTTTTTT.

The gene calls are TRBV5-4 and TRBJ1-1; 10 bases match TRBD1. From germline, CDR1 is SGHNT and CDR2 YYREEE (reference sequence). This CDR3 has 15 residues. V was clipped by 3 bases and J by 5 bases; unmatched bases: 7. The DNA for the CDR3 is TGTGCCAGCAGCTCCGGACAGGGGGAATGGACTGAAGCTTTCTTT. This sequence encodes CASSSGQGEWTEAFF. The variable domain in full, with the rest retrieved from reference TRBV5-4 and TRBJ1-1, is ETGVTQSPTHLIKTRGQQVTLRCSSQSGHNTVSWYQQALGQGPQFIFQYYREEENGRGNFPPRFSGLQFPNYSSELNVNALELDDSALYLCASSSGQGEWTEAFFGQGTRLTVV.